Described below is a single TCR beta chain sequence and its context. The V gene's germline CDR1 is MRHNA and CDR2 SNTAGT. This CDR3 spans 13 amino acids. V lost 8 bases, J lost 3 bases, and 5 bases stayed unmatched. The sample comes from a study of blood T cell repertoires in COVID-19. Study-wide context: T cells, B-cell-depleted T cells, or PBMCs provided the cDNA or gDNA that served as material.

Authors' data handling: Amplification with reference gene primers provided the estimates of nucleated cell counts. Clones were read by immunoSEQ multiplex PCR, and TCRdb kept only the in-frame ones, dropping some. V and J calls and clone size follow that table, whereas D and trimming were derived from the DNA. The sample contains hundreds of thousands of clones, less than 90% of which appear only once. Sequencing was carried out using peripheral blood. The V gene is TRBV6-4, the J gene TRBJ2-3, with 7 bases identical to TRBD1. The receptor comes from a middle-aged man with acute or convalescent COVID-19. The CDR3: CASQGEGTDTQYF. The CDR3 bases are TGTGCCAGCCAGGGGGAAGGAACAGATACGCAGTATTTT.